These T cell receptor beta chains were read from a single sample in a study of shared clonotypes between healthy human individuals. TCRdb's table, derived via immunoSEQ multiplex PCR, lists solely in-frame clones and lacks some. The sample has over 2 million clones, approximately 90% seen once. Sequences were obtained from naive CD4+ T cells from PBMCs. The receptors shown here come from a man between 18 and 29 years old in good health. Some clones in this sample may be carry-over from other donors' samples. Each CDR3 is given with its conserved first and last residue. A D gene is named only where the DNA matches it firmly. Clone sizes are given selectively: once, few, many, or a class where the clone is expanded.

j_call | d_call | v_call | clone_size | cdr3_length | cdr3_aa | cdr3_nt
TRBJ2-7 | TRBD1 | TRBV5-1 | - | 15 | CASKAGGTGGYEQYF | TGCGCCAGCAAAGCTGGAGGGACAGGGGGCTACGAGCAGTACTTC
TRBJ2-1 | - | TRBV7-3 | - | 17 | CASSSLAPRGTHNEQFF | TGTGCCAGCAGCTCATTGGCCCCGAGGGGGACTCACAATGAGCAGTTCTTC
TRBJ2-7 | TRBD1 | TRBV6-6 | once | 15 | CASSYSGDRDYEQYF | TGTGCCAGCAGTTACTCTGGGGACAGGGACTACGAGCAGTACTTC
TRBJ2-7 | - | TRBV21-1 | - | 17 | CASSPRNSPLSSYEQYF | TGTGCCAGCAGCCCCCGTAATAGCCCTCTTAGCTCCTACGAGCAGTACTTC
TRBJ2-3 | - | TRBV28 | - | 16 | CASSEGLHSSTDTQYF | TGTGCCAGCAGTGAGGGACTTCACAGTTCTACAGATACGCAGTATTTT
TRBJ2-3 | - | TRBV5-1 | - | 15 | CASTRGIGNTDTQYF | TGCGCCAGCACCAGGGGTATTGGGAATACAGATACGCAGTATTTT
TRBJ1-1 | - | TRBV9 | - | 13 | CASSIQENTEAFF | TGTGCCAGCAGCATACAGGAGAACACTGAAGCTTTCTTT
TRBJ2-3 | TRBD2 | TRBV7-3 | - | 16 | CASSPGTSGNTDTQYF | TGTGCCAGCAGCCCGGGGACTAGCGGGAATACAGATACGCAGTATTTT
TRBJ2-7 | - | TRBV28 | once | 16 | CASIFAGVQGGSEQYF | TGTGCCAGCATCTTTGCGGGGGTACAGGGGGGTTCCGAGCAGTACTTC
TRBJ2-1 | TRBD1 | TRBV5-1 | - | 16 | CASSPYSGTGNNEQFF | TGCGCCAGCAGCCCGTACTCCGGGACAGGGAACAATGAGCAGTTCTTC
TRBJ1-4 | TRBD1 | TRBV23-1 | - | 14 | CASSQRTGVENLFF | TGCGCCAGCAGTCAACGGACAGGGGTTGAAAACCTGTTTTTT
TRBJ2-4 | - | TRBV11-2 | - | 15 | CASSLGGNFKNIQYF | TGTGCCAGCAGCTTAGGGGGTAATTTCAAAAACATTCAGTACTTC
TRBJ2-1 | TRBD2 | TRBV6-6 | - | 15 | CASSLTSGSDNEQFF | TGTGCCAGCAGCCTGACTAGCGGGAGTGACAATGAGCAGTTCTTC
TRBJ1-2 | - | TRBV7-9 | - | 13 | CASSKSSGQGYTF | TGTGCCAGCAGCAAGAGTTCTGGGCAGGGCTACACCTTC
TRBJ2-5 | - | TRBV2 | - | 14 | CASSDPEQSGAQYF | TGTGCCAGCAGTGATCCCGAGCAGTCGGGGGCCCAGTACTTC
TRBJ1-1 | - | TRBV5-1 | - | 13 | CASSLRWDTEAFF | TGCGCCAGCAGCTTGCGTTGGGACACTGAAGCTTTCTTT
TRBJ2-1 | TRBD2 | TRBV5-1 | - | 15 | CASSLVSGNYNEQFF | TGCGCCAGCAGCTTGGTTAGCGGGAACTACAATGAGCAGTTCTTC
TRBJ2-1 | TRBD1 | TRBV23-1 | - | 15 | CASSQRDRGLNEQFF | TGCGCCAGCAGTCAACGGGACAGGGGGCTCAATGAGCAGTTCTTC
TRBJ1-3 | - | TRBV25-1 | - | 16 | CASSDFLDGAGNTIYF | TGTGCCAGCAGTGACTTCCTCGACGGGGCTGGAAACACCATATATTTT
TRBJ2-3 | TRBD2 | TRBV15 | - | 16 | CATSRGLAGKTDTQYF | TGTGCCACCAGCAGGGGACTAGCGGGAAAGACAGATACGCAGTATTTT
TRBJ2-7 | - | TRBV19 | - | 12 | CASSSRAYEQYF | TGTGCCAGTAGTAGCAGAGCCTACGAGCAGTACTTC
TRBJ2-1 | TRBD2 | TRBV18 | once | 18 | CASSPLPLLAGEHNEQFF | TGTGCCAGCTCTCCGCTGCCCCTACTAGCGGGAGAGCACAATGAGCAGTTCTTC
TRBJ1-2 | - | TRBV27 | once | 13 | CASTGTAVGGYTF | TGTGCCAGCACGGGGACCGCCGTTGGGGGCTACACCTTC
TRBJ2-7 | - | TRBV10-3 | - | 13 | CAISDDKRYEQYF | TGTGCCATCAGTGACGACAAGCGGTACGAGCAGTACTTC
TRBJ2-5 | - | TRBV5-1 | - | 14 | CASSPMGPQETQYF | TGCGCCAGCAGCCCGATGGGCCCTCAAGAGACCCAGTACTTC
TRBJ2-5 | TRBD1 | TRBV7-8 | - | 16 | CASSLRGQGALKTQYF | TGTGCCAGCAGCTTAAGGGGACAGGGGGCTTTAAAGACCCAGTACTTC
TRBJ1-4 | - | TRBV10-3 | - | 13 | CAISEGGREKLFF | TGTGCCATCAGTGAGGGGGGGCGTGAAAAACTGTTTTTT
TRBJ2-6 | - | TRBV5-6 | - | 13 | CASSSAGANVLTF | TGTGCCAGCAGCTCCGCTGGGGCCAACGTCCTGACTTTC
TRBJ2-7 | - | TRBV6-5 | - | 13 | CASRRDGTYEQYF | TGTGCCAGCAGGAGGGACGGTACCTACGAGCAGTACTTC
TRBJ2-1 | TRBD2 | TRBV15 | - | 18 | CATSRGLLRTSGGNEQFF | TGTGCCACCAGCAGAGGGCTTTTAAGGACTAGCGGCGGTAATGAGCAGTTCTTC
TRBJ1-1 | - | TRBV7-3 | - | 13 | CASSLGQHTEAFF | TGTGCCAGCAGCTTAGGGCAGCACACTGAAGCTTTCTTT
TRBJ2-1 | - | TRBV11-2 | - | 17 | CASSLHVRRSPYNEQFF | TGTGCCAGCAGCTTACATGTTCGGAGGTCCCCCTACAATGAGCAGTTCTTC
TRBJ2-5 | - | TRBV7-2 | - | 14 | CASSLDGGGRTQYF | TGTGCCAGCAGCTTAGACGGGGGTGGTAGGACCCAGTACTTC
TRBJ1-4 | TRBD1 | TRBV5-1 | - | 14 | CATRTGPTNEKLFF | TGCGCCACCCGGACAGGGCCAACTAATGAAAAACTGTTTTTT
TRBJ2-7 | - | TRBV5-1 | - | 13 | CASSFDSAYEQYF | TGCGCCAGCAGCTTTGATAGTGCTTACGAGCAGTACTTC
TRBJ1-1 | - | TRBV6-6 | - | 13 | CASSYSIFHEAFF | TGTGCCAGCAGTTACTCGATTTTTCATGAAGCTTTCTTT
TRBJ1-2 | TRBD1 | TRBV5-1 | - | 17 | CASSSDPGQGAGDGYTF | TGCGCCAGCAGCTCGGATCCGGGACAGGGGGCGGGTGATGGCTACACCTTC
TRBJ2-3 | - | TRBV6-6 | - | 15 | CASSYSGRVADTQYF | TGTGCCAGCAGTTACTCGGGACGGGTGGCAGATACGCAGTATTTT
TRBJ2-7 | TRBD2 | TRBV29-1 | - | 14 | CSVVSGRASYEQYF | TGCAGCGTTGTTAGCGGGAGGGCCTCCTACGAGCAGTACTTC
TRBJ1-1 | TRBD1 | TRBV5-1 | - | 16 | CASSLTTGVMNTEAFF | TGCGCCAGCAGCTTGACAACAGGGGTCATGAACACTGAAGCTTTCTTT
TRBJ2-1 | TRBD2 | TRBV5-4 | once | 15 | CASSLDSGSRNEQFF | TGTGCCAGCAGCTTGGATAGCGGGAGTAGGAATGAGCAGTTCTTC
TRBJ2-1 | TRBD2 | TRBV6-1 | - | 15 | CASTSGTSQRNEQFF | TGTGCCAGCACCTCAGGGACTAGCCAAAGGAATGAGCAGTTCTTC
TRBJ2-5 | TRBD2 | TRBV13 | - | 16 | CASSDGTSGIEETQYF | TGTGCCAGCAGCGACGGGACTAGCGGGATAGAAGAGACCCAGTACTTC
TRBJ2-3 | TRBD1 | TRBV27 | few | 14 | CATQPPDRADTQYF | TGTGCCACCCAGCCCCCCGACAGGGCAGATACGCAGTATTTT
TRBJ1-1 | - | TRBV9 | - | 14 | CASSVVGTYTEAFF | TGTGCCAGCAGCGTAGTAGGCACCTACACTGAAGCTTTCTTT
TRBJ2-5 | TRBD1 | TRBV6-6 | - | 14 | CASIGQGFEETQYF | TGTGCCAGCATAGGACAGGGCTTCGAAGAGACCCAGTACTTC
TRBJ2-5 | - | TRBV5-1 | - | 15 | CASSLGPLPQETQYF | TGCGCCAGCAGCTTGGGGCCACTACCCCAAGAGACCCAGTACTTC
TRBJ2-1 | - | TRBV20-1 | - | 11 | CSAQSTSTEFF | TGCAGTGCCCAAAGCACTAGCACCGAGTTCTTC
TRBJ1-2 | - | TRBV28 | - | 14 | CASSLLGRVDGYTF | TGTGCCAGCAGTTTACTTGGCAGGGTGGATGGCTACACCTTC
TRBJ1-2 | - | TRBV7-9 | - | 13 | CASSLSPEYGYTF | TGTGCCAGCAGCTTAAGCCCTGAGTATGGCTACACCTTC
TRBJ2-5 | - | TRBV5-1 | - | 13 | CASRNKGAETQYF | TGCGCCAGCAGAAATAAGGGTGCAGAGACCCAGTACTTC
TRBJ2-2 | - | TRBV18 | - | 15 | CASSPPWYSTGELFF | TGTGCCAGCTCACCACCGTGGTATTCCACCGGGGAGCTGTTTTTT
TRBJ2-1 | TRBD1 | TRBV5-1 | - | 13 | CASSLAHRGEQFF | TGCGCCAGCAGCTTGGCCCACAGGGGTGAGCAGTTCTTC
TRBJ2-2 | - | TRBV9 | few | 17 | CASSPRTSPGHPGELFF | TGTGCCAGCAGCCCACGAACTAGTCCGGGCCACCCAGGGGAGCTGTTTTTT
TRBJ2-7 | TRBD1 | TRBV27 | once | 12 | CASSRLGQGWYF | TGTGCCAGCAGTAGGCTAGGACAGGGATGGTACTTC
TRBJ1-2 | - | TRBV15 | - | 14 | CATSRGSGTYGYTF | TGTGCCACCAGCAGAGGGTCAGGGACCTATGGCTACACCTTC